This T cell receptor (beta chain) comes out of a study of beta chain features in type 1 diabetes. Sequenced material consisted of expressed TCRB transcripts (all of the isolated RNA was reverse transcribed). Profiling relied on immunoSEQ multiplex PCR, and the TCRdb table lists in-frame clones only, not all of them. This table has roughly 500,000 clones, roughly 10% appearing once. Comments on this clone: What it binds is not known.

Study-level points and caveats: People with Type 1 diabetes carried modestly yet significantly shorter TCRB CDR3s in all four CD4+ subsets.

This CDR3 region has 16 residues. J was trimmed by 4 bases and V by 5 bases; bases with no gene match: 9. Germline assignment: CDR1 MGHDK and CDR2 SYGVNS. The V call is TRBV25-1, the J call TRBJ2-5, with TRBD2 matching 11 bases. The sequencing input was naive CD4+ T cells from blood. The source is a young woman in good health. CDR3 sequence reads: CASSKVAGGPVETQYF. The DNA for the CDR3 is TGTGCCAGCAGTAAGGTAGCGGGAGGGCCCGTAGAGACCCAGTACTTC.